These 21 T cell receptor beta chains originate from one sample sequenced in a study of blood T cells in healthy people across ages. The second PCR ran roughly 6 to 11 cycles with a sample-barcoded 5' primer and J-beta primers. In TCRdb, the 5' RACE reads were re-called with MiXCR into one record per CDR3 protein. The sample lists hundreds of thousands of distinct CDR3 sequences; more than 40% were seen once. Sequencing was performed on blood. Source of these receptors: an older woman in good health.

This clonotype appeared a few times. The V call is TRBV7-2, the J call TRBJ2-1; possibly TRBD2 for D (7 bases). Germline CDR1 is SGHTA and CDR2 is FQGNSA. This CDR3 has 15 residues. V was pared by 1 base and J by 9 bases, with 16 bases between. The CDR3 nucleotides read TGTGCCAGCAGCTTAGAGGGGGGGTCTATTTGTGAGCAGTTCTTC. As protein: CASSLEGGSICEQFF.

This chain uses TRBV5-6 with TRBJ1-2; D call uncertain. Germline lookup yields CDR1 SGHDT and CDR2 YYEEEE. Trimming took off 6 bases at V and 5 bases at J, with 14 bases between the two ends. This CDR3 has 13 amino acids. CDR3 sequence reads: CASIALRLYGYTF. The CDR3 DNA sequence: TGTGCCAGCATTGCCCTTAGGCTGTATGGCTACACCTTC. Full variable domain (missing parts from reference TRBV5-6 and TRBJ1-2): DAGVTQSPTHLIKTRGQQVTLRCSPKSGHDTVSWYQQALGQGPQFIFQYYEEEERQRGNFPDRFSGHQFPNYSSELNVNALLLGDSALYLCASIALRLYGYTFGSGTRLTVV.

The rearrangement joins TRBV6-6 to TRBJ1-4; weak D call: TRBD1 (5 bases). The CDR3 length is 14 residues. V dropped 6 bases and J dropped 5 bases, with 13 bases sitting between them. Germline-derived CDR1 and CDR2 are MNHNY and SVGAGI (reference sequence). The chain's CDR3 is CASRTPTANEKLFF. Written as DNA, the CDR3 is TGTGCCAGCAGAACCCCGACAGCAAATGAAAAACTGTTTTTT.

J is TRBJ2-1 and V is TRBV20-1, with 12 bases fitting TRBD2. CDR3 length: 18 amino acids. In germline, CDR1 is DFQATT, CDR2 SNEGSKA (reference sequence). V lost 1 base to trimming and J lost 0 bases; unmatched junction nucleotides: 7. CDR3 loop: CSARVGLAGKSSYNEQFF. In DNA, the CDR3 is TGCAGTGCTAGAGTGGGACTAGCGGGTAAAAGCTCCTACAATGAGCAGTTCTTC.

Only a few counts were recorded for this clonotype. The V gene is TRBV3-1, the J gene TRBJ2-7; D could derive from TRBD1 or TRBD2 (5 bases each). This CDR3 is 14 amino acids long. Germline V gene data show CDR1 as LGHDT and CDR2 as YNNKEL (reference sequence). Trimming cost V 0 bases and J 6 bases, with 12 bases left between them. CDR3 bases: TGTGCCAGCAGCCAAGATTTGGGGGTTGGCGAGCAGTACTTC. It translates to CASSQDLGVGEQYF.

The chain combines TRBV7-2 with TRBJ2-5, with 8 nucleotides matching TRBD1. The DNA end is a closer match to TRBJ2-7, so the J assignment may be wrong. CDR1 is SGHTA and CDR2 is FQGNSA in the germline V gene. The CDR3 length is 15 residues. CDR3: CASSLGAGGGYEQYF. The CDR3 nucleotides are TGTGCCAGCAGCTTAGGGGCAGGGGGCGGGTACGAGCAGTACTTC.

This clonotype was observed a handful of times. V is TRBV5-1 and J is TRBJ1-2; 10 nucleotides line up with TRBD1. The trim removed 7 bases at V and 6 bases at J, leaving 6 bases unmatched. Germline V lookup: CDR1 SGHRS, CDR2 YFSETQ. The length of the CDR3 is 13 residues. CDR3 protein: CASQGTGEDGYTF. The DNA for the CDR3 is TGCGCCAGCCAAGGGACAGGGGAGGATGGCTACACCTTC.

The chain has TRBV5-1 and TRBJ2-7, with 9 nucleotides matching TRBD2. The V gene end was trimmed by 2 bases and the J gene end by 2 bases; junction bases not matched to a gene: 5. The CDR3 length is 15 residues. CDR1 is SGHRS and CDR2 is YFSETQ in the germline V gene. The CDR3 sequence is CASSFSAGGTYEQYF. The CDR3 region has the DNA TGCGCCAGCAGCTTCTCAGCGGGAGGCACCTACGAGCAGTACTTC.

This chain uses TRBV25-1 with TRBJ2-1; TRBD2 agrees at 10 bases. Germline CDR1 reads MGHDK; CDR2 reads SYGVNS. The CDR3 sequence is 16 residues long. Unmatched junction bases numbered 9, after V lost 4 bases and J lost 6 bases. The CDR3 protein is CASSAARLAGSNEQFF. The CDR3 DNA reads as TGTGCCAGCAGTGCCGCGAGACTAGCGGGTAGCAATGAGCAGTTCTTC.

The chain couples TRBV7-6 to TRBJ2-3; TRBD1 agrees at 9 bases. Germline V gene sequence: CDR1 SGHVS, CDR2 FNYEAQ. The CDR3 extends over 15 amino acids. V gave up 5 bases and J gave up 5 bases; unmatched junction bases: 8. CDR3 sequence: CASSRQGGLKDTQYF. The CDR3 DNA sequence: TGTGCCAGCAGCCGACAGGGGGGACTGAAAGATACGCAGTATTTT.

The chain employs TRBV20-1 and TRBJ2-7; 7 bases are shared with TRBD2. The J call could be wrong; TRBJ2-5 is a better fit for the DNA end. The CDR3 runs to 13 residues. Per the germline V gene, CDR1 is DFQATT and CDR2 is SNEGSKA (reference sequence). The CDR3 region is CSARLGGSETQYF. The CDR3 DNA sequence: TGCAGTGCTAGACTCGGGGGGAGCGAGACCCAGTACTTC.

V usage is TRBV27 and J usage is TRBJ1-6; D possibly corresponds to TRBD1 (5 bases). Trimming removed 6 bases from V and 3 bases from J, with 9 bases in between. Germline CDR1 and CDR2: MNHEY and SMNVEV (reference sequence). The CDR3 totals 14 residues. The CDR3 sequence is CASRRGNYNSPLHF. For the CDR3, the DNA is TGTGCCAGCAGGCGGGGCAACTATAATTCACCCCTCCACTTT.

The chain combines TRBV5-6 with TRBJ2-5; maybe TRBD1 (6 bases). The CDR3 has 16 residues. Deletions cut 1 base from V and 2 bases from J, with 15 bases between. Germline V gene lookup returns CDR1 SGHDT and CDR2 YYEEEE. The CDR3 region is CASSLRSTGPQETQYF. In DNA form, the CDR3 reads TGTGCCAGCAGCTTGCGTTCGACAGGACCGCAAGAGACCCAGTACTTC.

The J gene is TRBJ2-1, the V gene TRBV4-3; 12 nucleotides match TRBD2. Germline V gives CDR1 LGHNA, CDR2 YSLEER. The CDR3 runs 15 residues. V gave up 2 bases and J gave up 6 bases; unmatched junction bases: 2. The CDR3 sequence: CASSQRLAGVNEQFF. The CDR3, as DNA: TGCGCCAGCAGCCAACGACTAGCGGGGGTCAATGAGCAGTTCTTC.

The chain uses TRBV29-1 and TRBJ1-1, with D possibly matching TRBD1 (5 bases). Per germline, CDR1 SQVTM and CDR2 ANQGSEA. V was clipped by 0 bases and J by 11 bases, with 19 bases between them. CDR3 length equals 14 residues. The CDR3 nucleotides are TGCAGCGTTGAAGAGTTCAGGAGGACTTCAGGGGCTTTCTTT. This translates into CSVEEFRRTSGAFF.

This clonotype came up a few times. V is TRBV20-1 and J is TRBJ2-7; 9 positions agree with TRBD2. The germline V gene has CDR1 DFQATT and CDR2 SNEGSKA (reference sequence). CDR3 length: 16 residues. Trimming cost V 6 bases and J 5 bases; bases outside gene matches: 17. This chain's CDR3 is CSAAGQFRAGGDEQYF. CDR3 sequence (DNA): TGCAGTGCGGCGGGCCAATTTCGAGCGGGAGGCGACGAGCAGTACTTC.

This clonotype occurred a few times. The genes are TRBV24-1 and TRBJ2-7; TRBD2 is a possible D gene (6 bases). The germline V gene encodes CDR1 KGHDR and CDR2 SFDVKD. V was trimmed by 7 bases and J by 0 bases, leaving 9 bases between them. The CDR3 runs 13 residues. The CDR3 coding sequence is TGTGCCACCAGACGGGGGAGCTCCTACGAGCAGTACTTC. It codes for CATRRGSSYEQYF.

This clonotype was seen many times. This chain uses TRBV20-1 with TRBJ2-5; unclear D gene. Germline V gene data show CDR1 as DFQATT and CDR2 as SNEGSKA (reference sequence). This CDR3 spans 11 amino acids. V shed 4 bases and J shed 7 bases, with 10 bases lying between them. CDR3 loop: CSANLLGTQYF. The CDR3 DNA follows: TGCAGTGCTAACCTTCTGGGGACCCAGTACTTC.

The rearrangement links TRBV9 to TRBJ2-4, with unresolved D. Germline V lookup: CDR1 SGDLS, CDR2 YYNGEE. The CDR3 consists of 15 residues. The V end lost 0 bases, the J end lost 0 bases, and 7 bases lay between the germline ends. The CDR3 reads CASSVDGLAKNIQYF. Written as DNA, the CDR3 is TGTGCCAGCAGCGTAGATGGTTTAGCCAAAAACATTCAGTACTTC.

The gene calls are TRBV7-9 and TRBJ2-5; a possible D gene is TRBD1 (5 bases). The DNA end is a closer match to TRBJ2-7, so the J assignment may be wrong. The CDR3 is made up of 13 amino acids. CDR1 SEHNR and CDR2 FQNEAQ come from the germline V gene (reference sequence). Here the CDR3 reads CASSSLAGNEQYF. The CDR3 DNA is TGTGCCAGCAGCTCCTTAGCAGGGAACGAGCAGTACTTC.

The V call is TRBV7-2, the J call TRBJ2-5; TRBD2 is a possible D gene (6 bases). CDR3 length: 14 amino acids. The V and J ends lost 5 bases and 11 bases respectively, with 21 bases between them. Germline CDR1 is SGHTA and CDR2 is FQGNSA. CDR3 amino acids: CASSKQTSLGEQYF. CDR3 DNA: TGTGCCAGCAGCAAACAGACTAGTCTAGGGGAGCAGTACTTC.